The subject of this entry is one TCR beta chain. Its antigen is not known. The data were obtained in a study of long-term antiretroviral therapy in people with HIV. Investigators performed immunoSEQ version v3.0 at survey level. Sequencing was intended to reach about 35,000-55,000 T-cell genomes per sample. TCRdb's table, derived via immunoSEQ multiplex PCR, lists solely in-frame clones and lacks some. The repertoire includes approximately 26,000 clones, less than 80% of them detected once, and about a tenth sits in the top ten. The CDR3 length is 15 residues. Germline V CDR1 and CDR2: SGHNT, YYREEE (reference sequence). Trimming shortened V by 3 bases and J by 3 bases, and 14 bases separated the two germline ends. Per individual, the PBMC samples numbered at least one pre-ART and at least two post-ART. Study results and caveats: Whereas controls had wider CDR3 length ranges, HIV repertoires had narrower ones.

This specimen was unsorted PBMCs, taken 1.2 years after starting antiretroviral therapy. The rearrangement uses TRBV5-4 and TRBJ2-3; D possibly uses TRBD1 or TRBD2 (5 bases each). This clonotype originated in a woman aged 40-49 years with HIV. DNA of the CDR3: TGTGCCAGCAGCTCAACCGGGACGGGTACAGATACGCAGTATTTT. Translation: CASSSTGTGTDTQYF.